This T cell receptor (beta chain) was recorded in a study of cytomegalovirus exposure and HLA in healthy donors. A multiplex PCR was run with 60 Vbeta primers and 13 Jbeta primers. Under the authors' procedure: Later work found 80 million or so unique TCR beta chains, with about 10 million shared. Method: immunoSEQ multiplex PCR; TCRdb's copy keeps in-frame clones and lacks some. V and J calls plus clone size are reproduced from that table; the DNA served to infer D and trimming. The data show 150,000 or so clones, more than 60% seen once. General study results and limits: A previous analysis found most TCR beta V segments productive roughly 90% or roughly 30% of the time.

The CDR3 consists of 13 residues. CDR1 and CDR2 (germline): MNHEY, SVGAGI. V was cut by 2 bases and J by 8 bases, with 12 bases left in between. This clone was recorded a few times. Its antigen is undetermined. The sequence came from a woman in her 40s in good health and CMV-seronegative. This chain connects TRBV6-5 to TRBJ1-1; no clear D. The sequenced sample was PBMCs. The CDR3 reads CASSYVTGIEAFF. The CDR3 DNA reads as TGTGCCAGCAGTTACGTCACGGGGATCGAAGCTTTCTTT.